The rows below give T cell receptor beta chains drawn from one sample of a study of identical twins. Each CDR3 protein is one row after TCRdb ran MiXCR on the 5' RACE reads. The table has roughly 690,000 distinct CDR3 sequences, around 6% seen once. Sequencing was performed on naive T cells sorted from blood. These receptors came from a man younger than 35 in good health. CDR3s include the opening cysteine and the closing phenylalanine or tryptophan. A D gene is named only where the DNA matches it firmly. Size is omitted from some rows. Given values are once, few, many or a class for expanded clones.

>many|TRBD1|15|TRBJ2-1|TRBV12-3/TRBV12-4
CASTTGQGVLNEQFF
TGTGCCAGCACCACGGGACAGGGGGTTTTGAATGAGCAGTTCTTC
>NA|TRBD2|15|TRBJ2-3|TRBV5-1
CASSFVAGDTDTQYF
TGCGCCAGCAGCTTTGTAGCGGGAGATACAGATACGCAGTATTTT
>NA|NA|14|TRBJ2-5|TRBV5-1
CASSGGTVQETQYF
TGCGCCAGCAGCGGAGGGACAGTCCAAGAGACCCAGTACTTC
>many|TRBD1|14|TRBJ1-1|TRBV6-1
CASSGDRVNTEAFF
TGTGCCAGCAGCGGTGACAGGGTTAACACTGAAGCTTTCTTT
>few|NA|13|TRBJ2-7|TRBV6-5
CASSTDRVNEQYF
TGTGCCAGCAGTACCGATCGAGTGAACGAGCAGTACTTC
>many|NA|12|TRBJ2-1|TRBV24-1
CATSFSVTEQFF
TGTGCCACCAGCTTTAGCGTGACTGAGCAGTTCTTC
>many|NA|11|TRBJ2-7|TRBV7-9
CASSWGNEQYF
TGTGCCAGCAGCTGGGGGAACGAGCAGTACTTC
>NA|TRBD1|15|TRBJ2-7|TRBV5-1
CASSWSPGQGIEQYF
TGCGCCAGCAGCTGGTCCCCGGGACAGGGCATCGAGCAGTACTTC
>few|NA|17|TRBJ2-3|TRBV7-6
CASSIAGTAEPTDTQYF
TGTGCCAGCAGCATCGCCGGGACGGCTGAACCCACAGATACGCAGTATTTT
>few|NA|14|TRBJ2-7|TRBV20-1
CSARVTGEGHEQYF
TGCAGTGCTAGAGTCACGGGAGAAGGCCACGAGCAGTACTTC
>many|TRBD2|14|TRBJ2-7|TRBV28
CASSPGLAGGEQYF
TGTGCCAGCAGCCCCGGACTAGCGGGAGGGGAGCAGTACTTC
>many|NA|12|TRBJ1-1|TRBV5-6
CASTEVGAEAFF
TGTGCCAGCACCGAGGTAGGTGCTGAAGCTTTCTTT
>NA|NA|12|TRBJ2-3|TRBV2
CASISGADTQYF
TGTGCCAGCATTTCGGGGGCAGATACGCAGTATTTT
>many|NA|13|TRBJ2-7|TRBV29-1
CSVEKGSAYEQYF
TGCAGCGTTGAAAAGGGATCCGCCTACGAGCAGTACTTC
>once|NA|16|TRBJ2-3|TRBV28
CASRNRDSLWVDTQCF
TGTGCCAGCCGTAACCGGGACTCCCTTTGGGTTGATACGCAGTGTTTT
>few|NA|16|TRBJ1-2|TRBV6-1
CASKTLITVPGYGYTF
TGTGCCAGCAAGACTCTAATAACAGTCCCGGGCTATGGCTACACCTTC
>many|TRBD2|14|TRBJ2-1|TRBV29-1
CSVEASGLPNEQFF
TGCAGCGTTGAAGCTAGCGGGCTACCTAATGAGCAGTTCTTC
>few|NA|15|TRBJ2-5|TRBV7-6
CASSGTGKAQETQYF
TGTGCCAGCAGCGGAACAGGGAAGGCGCAAGAGACCCAGTACTTC
>NA|NA|16|TRBJ1-3|TRBV20-1
CSARDHGRGYGNTIYF
TGCAGTGCTAGAGATCATGGCAGGGGTTACGGAAACACCATATATTTT
>NA|TRBD1|20|TRBJ2-1|TRBV12-3/TRBV12-4
CASSFLTGGHLDHPYNEQFF
TGTGCCAGCAGTTTCCTGACAGGGGGACATTTAGACCATCCTTACAATGAGCAGTTCTTC
>many|NA|11|TRBJ2-1|TRBV5-1
CASAQYNEQFF
TGCGCCAGCGCCCAATACAATGAGCAGTTCTTC
>few|TRBD2|15|TRBJ2-1|TRBV18
CASSPRTSMGNEQFF
TGTGCCAGCTCACCACGGACTAGCATGGGCAATGAGCAGTTCTTC
>many|NA|12|TRBJ1-1|TRBV29-1
CSVVPGDLEAFF
TGCAGCGTTGTCCCGGGGGACCTTGAAGCTTTCTTT
>few|NA|16|TRBJ1-1|TRBV20-1
CSARDFRKGGGTEAFF
TGCAGTGCTAGAGATTTTCGTAAGGGAGGGGGCACTGAAGCTTTCTTT
>many|TRBD1|15|TRBJ2-2|TRBV5-1
CASSWDSSNTGELFF
TGCGCCAGCAGCTGGGACAGTTCGAACACCGGGGAGCTGTTTTTT
>NA|TRBD2|14|TRBJ2-1|TRBV4-1
CASIGGEGTDEQFF
TGCGCCAGCATTGGGGGGGAAGGGACTGATGAGCAGTTCTTC
>NA|TRBD2|17|TRBJ2-3|TRBV15
CATSTWGRTSESDTQYF
TGTGCCACCAGCACCTGGGGGAGGACTAGCGAATCAGATACGCAGTATTTT
>NA|NA|15|TRBJ2-1|TRBV3-1
CASSQESFRVHEQFF
TGTGCCAGCAGCCAAGAATCCTTCCGGGTCCATGAGCAGTTCTTC
>few|TRBD1|18|TRBJ1-6|TRBV4-2
CASSLKINSDRGDSPLHF
TGTGCCAGCAGCCTCAAAATAAACTCCGACAGGGGGGATTCACCCCTCCACTTT
>many|NA|15|TRBJ1-6|TRBV10-3
CAISPRPQGTSPLHF
TGTGCCATCAGTCCCAGACCACAGGGAACTTCACCCCTCCACTTT
>many|NA|15|TRBJ2-1|TRBV27
CASSSGTQGRNEQFF
TGTGCCAGCAGTTCCGGGACCCAGGGTCGGAATGAGCAGTTCTTC
>many|NA|12|TRBJ1-1|TRBV5-6
CASSIRTRWAFF
TGTGCCAGCAGCATTAGGACCAGGTGGGCTTTCTTT
>many|NA|12|TRBJ1-3|TRBV27
CAGGCSGNTIYF
TGTGCCGGCGGGTGCTCCGGAAACACCATATATTTT
>few|NA|14|TRBJ1-2|TRBV3-1
CASSPSDEGYGYTF
TGTGCCAGCAGCCCCTCGGATGAAGGCTATGGCTACACCTTC
>NA|NA|12|TRBJ1-2|TRBV20-1
CSASRAGYGYTF
TGCAGTGCTAGTAGGGCAGGGTATGGCTACACCTTC
>many|NA|15|TRBJ2-7|TRBV12-3/TRBV12-4
CASSSVDETGYEQYF
TGTGCCAGCAGTTCCGTGGATGAAACGGGGTACGAGCAGTACTTC
>many|TRBD2|14|TRBJ2-7|TRBV12-3/TRBV12-4
CASSFSGRGYEQYF
TGTGCCAGCAGTTTCAGCGGGAGGGGTTACGAGCAGTACTTC
>few|TRBD2|15|TRBJ2-3|TRBV6-1
CASRLAGLNTDTQYF
TGTGCCAGCCGACTAGCGGGGCTGAACACAGATACGCAGTATTTT
>NA|NA|17|TRBJ1-4|TRBV2
CASSETTARTGWEKLFF
TGTGCCAGCAGTGAAACGACCGCTAGGACCGGTTGGGAAAAACTGTTTTTT
>many|NA|12|TRBJ1-2|TRBV20-1
CSAWVSRGGYTF
TGCAGTGCGTGGGTATCAAGGGGAGGCTACACCTTC
>few|TRBD1|14|TRBJ2-4|TRBV7-8
CASSRDRGGNIQYF
TGTGCCAGCAGCAGGGACAGGGGAGGAAACATTCAGTACTTC
>few|TRBD1|14|TRBJ2-3|TRBV24-1
CATSLGTATDTQYF
TGTGCCACCAGTCTCGGGACAGCCACAGATACGCAGTATTTT
>NA|NA|16|TRBJ2-7|TRBV18
CASSPRTHSVGYEQYF
TGTGCCAGCTCACCCAGGACCCACAGCGTCGGGTACGAGCAGTACTTC
>NA|NA|15|TRBJ1-1|TRBV19
CASSIAATSNTEAFF
TGTGCCAGTAGTATAGCTGCCACTTCGAACACTGAAGCTTTCTTT
>many|NA|14|TRBJ2-1|TRBV2
CASIPRDVGNEQFF
TGTGCCAGCATTCCGCGGGATGTAGGCAATGAGCAGTTCTTC
>few|NA|14|TRBJ2-7|TRBV27
CASSLWGAEGEQYF
TGTGCCAGCAGTTTATGGGGGGCCGAGGGGGAGCAGTACTTC
>many|TRBD2|16|TRBJ2-5|TRBV27
CASSLSSSGYQETQYF
TGTGCCAGCAGTTTATCTTCTAGCGGGTACCAAGAGACCCAGTACTTC
>many|NA|16|TRBJ2-1|TRBV9
CASSVGVGGVADEQFF
TGTGCCAGCAGCGTAGGCGTGGGGGGAGTTGCCGATGAGCAGTTCTTC
>many|NA|14|TRBJ1-4|TRBV19
CASRSGQLNEKLFF
TGTGCCAGTAGGAGTGGACAGCTTAATGAAAAACTGTTTTTT
>many|NA|13|TRBJ1-1|TRBV12-3/TRBV12-4
CASSLALSTEAFF
TGTGCCAGCAGTTTAGCGCTTAGCACTGAAGCTTTCTTT
>few|NA|15|TRBJ2-2|TRBV7-9
CASSLNGVDTGELFF
TGTGCCAGCAGCTTAAACGGGGTTGACACCGGGGAGCTGTTTTTT
>few|NA|16|TRBJ2-7|TRBV20-1
CSARGGTSGSSYEQYF
TGCAGTGCTAGAGGGGGGACCTCCGGAAGCTCCTACGAGCAGTACTTC
>many|NA|11|TRBJ2-3|TRBV10-3
CAIRPRDTQYF
TGTGCCATCAGGCCGAGGGATACGCAGTATTTT
>NA|NA|14|TRBJ1-1|TRBV29-1
CSVEDLWGNTEAFF
TGCAGCGTTGAAGATCTATGGGGGAACACTGAAGCTTTCTTT
>many|NA|14|TRBJ1-5|TRBV28
CASSSAGGNQPQHF
TGTGCCAGCAGCTCCGCGGGGGGAAATCAGCCCCAGCATTTT
>few|NA|15|TRBJ2-3|TRBV3-1
CASSQQGRRTDTQYF
TGTGCCAGCAGCCAACAGGGGAGGCGCACAGATACGCAGTATTTT
>many|TRBD2|15|TRBJ2-1|TRBV5-1
CASSSGLAGGNEQFF
TGCGCCAGCAGCTCGGGACTAGCGGGAGGCAATGAGCAGTTCTTC